This TCR beta chain came from a study of cytomegalovirus exposure and HLA in healthy donors. Study details: In an earlier analysis, 95 million to 130 million unique TCR beta sequences were found from 200 million or so T cells. Study-wide points: According to an earlier analysis, most TCR beta V segments yielded productive rearrangements about 90% or about 30% of the time. Presence/absence analyses assumed roughly uniform sequencing depth across donors, which may not hold.

On this clone itself: As yet, its antigen is unknown.

Regarding donors, all were healthy bone marrow donors. This CDR3 comprises 15 residues. Germline V lookup: CDR1 MNHEY, CDR2 SVGAGI. V lost 4 bases to trimming and J lost 2 bases, with 12 bases between them. 60 Vbeta and 13 Jbeta primers were used in PCR. Profiled with immunoSEQ multiplex PCR; TCRdb holds only in-frame clones, not every one. Of 250,000 to 350,000 clones in the sample, 86% are singletons; the top ten hold around 4%. Sequenced: PBMCs. The gene calls are TRBV6-5 and TRBJ1-5; D unresolved. This receptor was identified in a man aged 35-49 years in good health and CMV-seropositive. CDR3 in amino acids: CASSSRGNGNQPQHF. For the CDR3, the DNA is TGTGCCAGCAGTTCAAGAGGCAATGGCAATCAGCCCCAGCATTTT.